This TCR beta chain was documented in a study of T cell responses to AZD1222 COVID-19 vaccine. Clones were read by immunoSEQ multiplex PCR, and TCRdb kept only the in-frame ones, dropping some. Of roughly 140,000 clones in the sample, approximately 88% were seen once. Looked up from germline, CDR1 is SGHNT and CDR2 is YYREEE (reference sequence). The CDR3 spans 17 residues. V shed 4 bases and J 4 bases; nucleotides not matched to a gene: 6. The material sequenced was peripheral blood, taken on day 0 of AZD1222 vaccination. This sequence was found in an adult in good health. The chain carries TRBV5-4 and TRBJ2-6; 12 bases match TRBD1. The CDR3 sequence is CASSDGTGGSGANVLTF. CDR3 nucleotide sequence: TGTGCCAGCAGCGACGGGACAGGGGGCTCGGGGGCCAACGTCCTGACTTTC.